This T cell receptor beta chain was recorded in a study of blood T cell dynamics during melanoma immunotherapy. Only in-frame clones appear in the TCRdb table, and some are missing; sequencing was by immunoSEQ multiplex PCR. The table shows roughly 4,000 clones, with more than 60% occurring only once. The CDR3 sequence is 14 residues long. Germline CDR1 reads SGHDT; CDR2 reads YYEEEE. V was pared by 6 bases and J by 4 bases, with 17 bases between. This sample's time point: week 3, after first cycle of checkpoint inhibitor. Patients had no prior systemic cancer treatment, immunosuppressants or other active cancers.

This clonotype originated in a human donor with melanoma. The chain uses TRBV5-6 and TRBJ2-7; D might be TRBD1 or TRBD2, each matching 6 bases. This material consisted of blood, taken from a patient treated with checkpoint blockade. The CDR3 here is CASNAQGRRYEQYF. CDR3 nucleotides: TGTGCCAGCAACGCGCAGGGGAGGAGGTACGAGCAGTACTTC.